This is a list of T cell receptor beta chains from one sample in a study of CD8 T cells in Susac syndrome. TCRdb recomputed calls from the immunoSEQ multiplex PCR reads with MiXCR, one row per CDR3 protein. The sample consists of 75,000 to 80,000 distinct CDR3 sequences, 94% of them appearing once. Sequenced material: CD8+ T cells from PBMCs. The receptors shown here come from a human donor with Susac syndrome. The CDR3 runs from the conserved cysteine through the conserved F or W. The D gene is left open where the match is weak. Clone size is given for some rows only: seen once, a few or many times, or a class if the clone is expanded.

NA	TRBJ2-5	TRBD2	16	TRBV25-1	TGTGCCAGCAGTGAAGTCCTAGCGGGGTACCAAGAGACCCAGTACTTC	CASSEVLAGYQETQYF
once	TRBJ2-7	NA	13	TRBV11-2	TGTGCCAGCAGCTTAAGACAGTTCTACGAGCAGTACTTC	CASSLRQFYEQYF
NA	TRBJ2-3	NA	15	TRBV10-2	TGCGCCAGCAGTATCTTAGCTCACGGCACAGATACGCAGTATTTT	CASSILAHGTDTQYF
NA	TRBJ2-7	TRBD1	14	TRBV29-1	TGCAGCGTCGACGACAGGGGCAGGGGCTACGAGCAGTACTTC	CSVDDRGRGYEQYF
NA	TRBJ2-3	TRBD2	16	TRBV7-9	TGTGCCAGCAGCCCCCGGGGGGGGGCCGGGACAGATACGCAGTATTTT	CASSPRGGAGTDTQYF
NA	TRBJ1-2	NA	12	TRBV7-9	TGTGCCAGCAGCCCTGATGGCTATGGCTACACCTTC	CASSPDGYGYTF
NA	TRBJ2-1	NA	16	TRBV7-2	TGTGCCAGCAGCTTAGGGGTGTCTAGTCTGAACAATGAGCAGTTCTTC	CASSLGVSSLNNEQFF
NA	TRBJ1-2	NA	13	TRBV4-1	TGCGCCAGCAGCCAACTGACTGACTATGGCTACACCTTC	CASSQLTDYGYTF
few	TRBJ2-7	NA	15	TRBV9	TGTGCCAGCAGCGTAGCTACAGGGCCCTCCTACGAGCAGTACTTC	CASSVATGPSYEQYF
NA	TRBJ2-7	TRBD1	13	TRBV7-9	TGTGCCAGCAGTTGGACAGGGGGCGACGAGCAGTACTTC	CASSWTGGDEQYF
NA	TRBJ2-5	TRBD1	15	TRBV11-2	TGTGCCAGCAGCTTAACAGGGGGCGGACAAAAGACCCAGTACTTC	CASSLTGGGQKTQYF
NA	TRBJ1-2	TRBD1	12	TRBV12-3/TRBV12-4	TGTGCCAGCAGTCCGGGACAGGGAGGCTACACCTTC	CASSPGQGGYTF
NA	TRBJ2-7	NA	13	TRBV6-5	TGTGCCAGCAGTTACTCCCTATCCTACGAGCAGTACTTC	CASSYSLSYEQYF
NA	TRBJ1-1	NA	12	TRBV11-2	TGTGCCAGCAGCTTTACAGAGACCGAAGCTTTCTTT	CASSFTETEAFF
NA	TRBJ2-1	TRBD2	17	TRBV7-3	TGTGCCAGCAGCCTAAGGACTAGCGGGGACTCCTACAATGAGCAGTTCTTC	CASSLRTSGDSYNEQFF
NA	TRBJ2-4	TRBD1	16	TRBV6-1	TGTGCCAGCACCTCACTCCGGACAGGGTTCGGGAACATTCAGTACTTC	CASTSLRTGFGNIQYF